The clone carrying this T cell receptor beta chain was found a few times. Healthy Caucasian donors formed the entire cohort. This sample was included in a study of identical twins. A universal primer site was added by template switching, and unique molecular identifiers were carried by the cDNA. TCRdb fed the 5' RACE reads into MiXCR, producing one record per CDR3 protein. In the table there are about 890,000 distinct CDR3 sequences, about 12% of which are singletons. The CDR3 totals 14 residues. CDR1 and CDR2 (germline): MGHRA, YSYEKL. With 4 bases removed from V and 0 bases from J, the gap between germline ends came to 10 bases. These data were also reused for a study on yellow fever vaccine responses in identical twins.

The V gene is TRBV4-1, the J gene TRBJ2-7; no clear D gene. The origin of this receptor is a young woman in good health. The sequenced material came from PBMCs. CDR3 DNA sequence: TGCGCCAGCAGCCCTAGTAGGAGCTCCTACGAGCAGTACTTC. Amino acid sequence: CASSPSRSSYEQYF.